These 25 T cell receptor beta chains were all obtained from the same sample, sequenced in a study of radiation and T cells in renal cell carcinoma. The time point is: baseline pretreatment blood. Noted treatment: 15 Gy SBRT to primary tumor, nephrectomy 4 weeks later. TCRdb keeps only in-frame clones here, not all; method: immunoSEQ multiplex PCR. The table includes about 95,000 clones, around nine tenths detected once. This specimen consisted of blood, obtained from a patient whose treatment included radiotherapy and nephrectomy. The receptors here all came from a man over 45 with renal cell carcinoma.

The chain couples TRBV10-3 to TRBJ1-1, with unresolved D. CDR1 is ENHRY, CDR2 SYGVKD, per germline. The CDR3 spans 13 residues. Trimming pared 3 bases from V and 1 base from J, leaving 6 bases between. In nucleotides, the CDR3 is TGTGCCATCAGTGAAATGGAGAACACTGAAGCTTTCTTT. Translating gives CAISEMENTEAFF.

The chain uses TRBV7-6 and TRBJ1-3, with no clear D. CDR1 and CDR2 from the germline V gene are SGHVS and FNYEAQ. V was cut by 1 base and J by 4 bases, with 5 bases left in between. This CDR3 contains 13 residues. The CDR3 loop reads CASSLGQGNTIYF. CDR3 bases: TGTGCCAGCAGCTTAGGTCAGGGAAACACCATATATTTT.

This clone was counted a few times. The CDR3: CASSQGHSSYNEQFF. CDR3 DNA sequence: TGTGCCAGCAGCCAAGGCCATAGCTCCTACAATGAGCAGTTCTTC. J is TRBJ2-1 and V is TRBV14; D is uncertain. The CDR3 is 15 amino acids. V was clipped by 1 base and J by 0 bases, with 7 bases between them. CDR1 and CDR2 from the germline V gene are SGHDN and FVKESK.

The chain combines TRBV10-3 with TRBJ2-1; perhaps TRBD1 as D (5 bases). CDR1 ENHRY and CDR2 SYGVKD come from the germline V gene. This CDR3 region has 12 residues. Trimming removed 10 bases from V and 4 bases from J, with 11 bases in between. The CDR3 DNA follows: TGTGCCACGAAGGGGATTTACAATGAGCAGTTCTTC. Its translation is CATKGIYNEQFF.

CDR3 sequence (DNA): TGTGCCAGCAGTCCCTCGGGGAGACAGCAGTTCTTC. The encoded protein is CASSPSGRQQFF. V gene TRBV27 combines with J gene TRBJ2-1, with D perhaps matching TRBD2 (5 bases). The CDR3 spans 12 residues. Germline V lookup: CDR1 MNHEY, CDR2 SMNVEV (reference sequence). Trimming took 5 bases from V and 11 from J, leaving 13 bases between them.

The V gene is TRBV5-8, the J gene TRBJ1-1; no firm D call. V was cut by 4 bases and J by 0 bases, with 16 bases left in between. Looked up from germline, CDR1 is SGHTS and CDR2 is YDEGEE. CDR3 length: 16 residues. The CDR3 DNA reads as TGTGCCAGCAGCCCGGGGTCGGCCAGAATGAACACTGAAGCTTTCTTT. Translated, it gives CASSPGSARMNTEAFF.

The CDR3 region has the DNA TGTGCCAGCAGCACCGCCGGCAGTTTCAATCAGCCCCAGCATTTT. Translation: CASSTAGSFNQPQHF. V and J are TRBV28 and TRBJ1-5; D gene uncertain. There are 15 residues in the CDR3. V was cut by 6 bases and J by 3 bases, with 15 bases left in between. From germline, CDR1 is MDHEN and CDR2 SYDVKM. The full variable domain, in which reference TRBV28 and TRBJ1-5 provide the parts outside the CDR3, is DVKVTQSSRYLVKRTGEKVFLECVQDMDHENMFWYRQDPGLGLRLIYFSYDVKMKEKGDIPEGYSVSREKKERFSLILESASTNQTSMYLCASSTAGSFNQPQHFGDGTRLSIL.

As concerns this clone: The junction shows a germline mismatch at one end, possibly a read error. The CDR3 loop reads CASSPGLESGELFF. Written as DNA, the CDR3 is TGTGCTAGCAGCCCGGGACTAGAATCCGGGGAGCTGTTTTTT. This chain connects TRBV7-7 to TRBJ2-2; 8 bases are shared with TRBD2. The CDR3 runs to 14 residues. Germline assignment: CDR1 SSHAT and CDR2 FNYEAQ (reference sequence).

About this clone itself: At one end the junction does not follow the germline gene, possibly because of a read error. The chain recombines TRBV4-2 with TRBJ1-4; 8 bases line up with TRBD1. The CDR3 runs to 16 residues. Germline V gene sequence: CDR1 LGHNA, CDR2 YNFKEQ. In DNA, the CDR3 is TGTGCCAGCAGCCAAGACGGCACAGGGGGTTTCGAAAAACTGCTTTTT. Translating it yields CASSQDGTGGFEKLLF.

CDR3 region: CASSSWERAFF. The CDR3 region has the DNA TGTGCCAGCAGTTCGTGGGAGAGGGCTTTCTTT. This chain connects TRBV28 to TRBJ1-1, with no clear D. The CDR3 has 11 amino acids. CDR1 is MDHEN and CDR2 is SYDVKM in the germline V gene. The V end lost 4 bases, the J end lost 11 bases, and 11 bases lay between the germline ends. Full variable domain (missing parts from reference TRBV28 and TRBJ1-1): DVKVTQSSRYLVKRTGEKVFLECVQDMDHENMFWYRQDPGLGLRLIYFSYDVKMKEKGDIPEGYSVSREKKERFSLILESASTNQTSMYLCASSSWERAFFGQGTRLTVV.

The V call is TRBV7-3, the J call TRBJ2-7; tentative D call: TRBD2 (6 bases). This CDR3 is built from 14 residues. Germline lookup yields CDR1 SGHTA and CDR2 FQGTGA. V lost 1 base and J lost 0, with 7 bases in between. The DNA for the CDR3 is TGTGCCAGCAGCTTAATGCGGGACTCCTACGAGCAGTACTTC. Encoded protein: CASSLMRDSYEQYF.

The chain couples TRBV6-6 to TRBJ1-2, with unresolved D. CDR3 size: 15 residues. Germline values: CDR1 MNHNY, CDR2 SVGAGI (reference sequence). Trimming shortened V by 2 bases and J by 9 bases, and 19 bases separated the two germline ends. The CDR3 region is CASSYPGPAGMSYTF. DNA for the CDR3: TGTGCCAGCAGTTACCCCGGGCCGGCCGGTATGAGCTACACCTTC.

The chain has TRBV7-3 and TRBJ2-1, with 7 bases lining up with TRBD2. The CDR3 loop spans 14 amino acids. Germline V gives CDR1 SGHTA, CDR2 FQGTGA. V lost 2 bases and J lost 8; bases outside the gene matches: 6. The CDR3 is CASSLGLAGDEQFF. CDR3 sequence (DNA): TGTGCCAGCAGCTTAGGGTTAGCGGGTGATGAGCAGTTCTTC. Combining the CDR3 with reference TRBV7-3 and TRBJ2-1 gives the whole variable domain GAGVSQTPSNKVTEKGKYVELRCDPISGHTALYWYRQSLGQGPEFLIYFQGTGAADDSGLPNDRFFAVRPEGSVSTLKIQRTERGDSAVYLCASSLGLAGDEQFFGPGTRLTVL.

The V gene is TRBV13, the J gene TRBJ2-3, with 9 bases matching TRBD2. CDR3 size: 19 residues. J gave up 0 bases and V 0 bases, and 10 bases lay outside the gene matches. Germline V gene lookup returns CDR1 PRHDT and CDR2 FYEKMQ (reference sequence). The CDR3 DNA follows: TGTGCCAGCAGCTTAGGCGGGATAGCGGGAGAATCGAGCACAGATACGCAGTATTTT. Translated: CASSLGGIAGESSTDTQYF.

The J gene is TRBJ1-1, the V gene TRBV7-9; tentative D call: TRBD1 (5 bases). V lost 4 bases and J lost 4, with 10 bases in between. This CDR3 spans 13 amino acids. Per germline, CDR1 SEHNR and CDR2 FQNEAQ (reference sequence). This CDR3 reads CASSSGRITEAFF. In nucleotides, the CDR3 is TGTGCCAGCAGCTCGGGACGGATCACTGAAGCTTTCTTT. The full variable domain, completed using reference TRBV7-9 and TRBJ1-1, is DTGVSQNPRHKITKRGQNVTFRCDPISEHNRLYWYRQTLGQGPEFLTYFQNEAQLEKSRLLSDRFSAERPKGSFSTLEIQRTEQGDSAMYLCASSSGRITEAFFGQGTRLTVV.

The chain carries TRBV4-2 and TRBJ2-5; D unclear. Trimming removed 2 bases from V and 0 bases from J, with 1 base in between. This CDR3 is built from 12 residues. Germline V gene lookup returns CDR1 LGHNA and CDR2 YNFKEQ. As DNA, the CDR3 is TGTGCCAGCAGCCAACACCAAGAGACCCAGTACTTC. It codes for CASSQHQETQYF.

The CDR3 nucleotides read TGTGCCAGCAGTTACTCGATCAGTTCAGGCCAAGAGACCCAGTACTTC. Amino acid sequence: CASSYSISSGQETQYF. The V call is TRBV6-5, the J call TRBJ2-5; D gene ambiguous. The CDR3 extends over 16 amino acids. Germline CDR1 is MNHEY and CDR2 is SVGAGI. The V gene lost 0 bases and the J gene lost 1 base, with 12 bases spanning the gap.

This clone appeared a single time. The chain carries TRBV2 and TRBJ1-1; the match to TRBD1 covers 7 bases. The V gene end was trimmed by 5 bases and the J gene end by 2 bases; junction bases not matched to a gene: 5. This CDR3 has 14 amino acids. From germline, CDR1 is SNHLY and CDR2 FYNNEI. The CDR3 sequence: CASSFGQANTEAFF. The CDR3 DNA follows: TGTGCCAGCAGTTTCGGACAGGCAAACACTGAAGCTTTCTTT.

V usage is TRBV2 and J usage is TRBJ1-5, with 8 bases fitting TRBD1. The CDR3 runs 16 residues. Germline V gene lookup returns CDR1 SNHLY and CDR2 FYNNEI. The junction had 14 bases not matched to a gene; V was cut back by 7 bases and J by 6 bases. Here the CDR3 reads CASMGRRQGLRQPQHF. CDR3 coding DNA: TGTGCCAGCATGGGGCGGCGACAGGGGCTCCGTCAGCCCCAGCATTTT.

The chain employs TRBV30 and TRBJ1-5; tentative D call: TRBD1 (5 bases). Deletions cut 2 bases from V and 4 bases from J, with 9 bases between. CDR1 GTSNPN and CDR2 SVGIG come from the germline V gene (reference sequence). The CDR3 loop spans 13 amino acids. The CDR3, as DNA: TGTGCCTGGAGTACGTCAGGGAATCAGCCCCAGCATTTT. Amino acid sequence: CAWSTSGNQPQHF.

V and J are TRBV5-1 and TRBJ1-4; 11 nucleotides match TRBD1. Trimming at V came to 4 bases and at J to 0 bases, leaving 8 bases not matched to a gene. The CDR3 consists of 18 residues. The germline V gene has CDR1 SGHRS and CDR2 YFSETQ. The DNA of the CDR3 is TGCGCCAGCAGCGGAAGGACAGGGGGCGTTGCAACTAATGAAAAACTGTTTTTT. This codes for CASSGRTGGVATNEKLFF.

The chain has TRBV7-8 and TRBJ2-1; TRBD2 matches at 8 bases. Per the germline V gene, CDR1 is SGHVS and CDR2 is FQNEAQ. The CDR3 runs to 14 residues. The J segment lost 15 bases and the V segment lost 4 bases, leaving 14 bases of the junction unmatched. CDR3 in DNA: TGTGCCAGCAGCTACGGTACTAGCGGTCTCCTTGGGTTCTTC. Translated, it gives CASSYGTSGLLGFF.

This chain links TRBV5-1 with TRBJ2-6, with D tentatively TRBD2 (5 bases). The CDR3 extends over 17 amino acids. CDR1 and CDR2 (germline): SGHRS, YFSETQ. Trimming cost V 0 bases and J 0 bases, with 10 bases left between them. The CDR3 DNA reads as TGCGCCAGCAGCTTGGTTCCGGGAAACTCTGGGGCCAACGTCCTGACTTTC. This encodes CASSLVPGNSGANVLTF.

The rearrangement joins TRBV19 to TRBJ2-1, with D perhaps matching TRBD2 (6 bases). Trimming pared 6 bases from V and 10 bases from J, leaving 13 bases between. The CDR3 length is 12 residues. From germline, CDR1 is LNHDA and CDR2 SQIVND (reference sequence). CDR3 sequence reads: CASSLLGGEQFF. The CDR3 nucleotides are TGTGCCAGTAGCCTCCTGGGAGGCGAGCAGTTCTTC.

The table lists this clone with a few counts. The rearrangement uses TRBV19 and TRBJ2-4; D may be TRBD1 or TRBD2 (6 bases each). This CDR3 is built from 18 residues. Trimming pared 5 bases from V and 5 bases from J, leaving 25 bases between. In germline, CDR1 is LNHDA, CDR2 SQIVND (reference sequence). The DNA for the CDR3 is TGTGCCAGTAGTTCCCGATTTACGGGGGCGGCCGGACAAAACATTCAGTACTTC. Encoded protein: CASSSRFTGAAGQNIQYF.